A selection of T cell receptor beta chains follows, all from one sample in a study of neurological immune-mediated disorders. TCRdb processed the 5' RACE reads anew with MiXCR; each CDR3 protein has one entry. This sample has around 83,000 distinct CDR3 sequences, with 13% to 15% found just once. Input material: PBMCs. The receptors come from a woman between 45 and 65 years old in good health. The conserved cysteine and the conserved F or W are not part of the CDR3 here. Each record gives: V gene, J gene, CDR3 protein.

V: TRBV7-9
J: TRBJ2-1
CDR3: ASTPRLAGLDEQF

V: TRBV6-1
J: TRBJ2-1
CDR3: ASSFLRGESNEQF

V: TRBV9
J: TRBJ2-7
CDR3: ASSAQGAPSYEQY

V: TRBV5-1
J: TRBJ1-5
CDR3: ASSFDGSNQPQH

V: TRBV7-3
J: TRBJ2-5
CDR3: ASSLSQHQETQY

V: TRBV7-2
J: TRBJ2-7
CDR3: ASSPTGSHEQY

V: TRBV9
J: TRBJ2-2
CDR3: ASNRLLQGAWELF

V: TRBV7-2
J: TRBJ2-4
CDR3: ASSIGQVIAKNIQY

V: TRBV14
J: TRBJ2-5
CDR3: ASSQQGLAGSGETQY

V: TRBV18
J: TRBJ2-5
CDR3: ASSPPRGRGGIQETQY

V: TRBV6-6
J: TRBJ1-4
CDR3: ASSTGAVEKLF

V: TRBV12-3/TRBV12-4
J: TRBJ1-1
CDR3: ASSFGTEAF

V: TRBV12-5
J: TRBJ2-3
CDR3: ASGPLGTQY

V: TRBV6-5
J: TRBJ1-1
CDR3: ASGDLLNTEAF

V: TRBV5-1
J: TRBJ2-1
CDR3: ASSSRERADNEQF

V: TRBV29-1
J: TRBJ2-2
CDR3: SVRHMTGSGELF

V: TRBV20-1
J: TRBJ1-1
CDR3: SARVTGTGFAEAF

V: TRBV9
J: TRBJ2-2
CDR3: ASSKDLGTGLNTGELF

V: TRBV20-1
J: TRBJ1-1
CDR3: SANEMNTEAF

V: TRBV6-5
J: TRBJ1-5
CDR3: ASRFPGTGGCQPQH

V: TRBV18
J: TRBJ2-1
CDR3: ASSQRKGQNSYNEQF

V: TRBV3-1
J: TRBJ2-1
CDR3: ASSPRMTSGTYNEQF

V: TRBV20-1
J: TRBJ2-1
CDR3: SARDVSGTSGRWDEQF

V: TRBV20-1
J: TRBJ2-3
CDR3: SALPQLAGGTTDTQY

V: TRBV6-1
J: TRBJ1-1
CDR3: ASSREGGLNTEAF

V: TRBV5-1
J: TRBJ2-5
CDR3: ASSLQIQDQETQY

V: TRBV2
J: TRBJ2-5
CDR3: ASRPVASSETQY

V: TRBV18
J: TRBJ1-5
CDR3: ASSPTTGGINQPQH

V: TRBV5-1
J: TRBJ1-1
CDR3: ASSPGTGGNTEAF

V: TRBV28
J: TRBJ2-1
CDR3: ASSFRLAGGPDKF

V: TRBV29-1
J: TRBJ2-7
CDR3: SVEDFGPRD

V: TRBV11-2
J: TRBJ2-1
CDR3: ASTSKANAGQF

V: TRBV6-2/TRBV6-3
J: .
CDR3: ASTRGAVDTQH

V: TRBV5-1
J: TRBJ2-3
CDR3: ASSSGDLSTYTQS

V: TRBV20-1
J: TRBJ2-5
CDR3: SAPGRGQETQY

V: TRBV28
J: TRBJ2-3
CDR3: ASSFRMHTDTQY

V: TRBV6-4
J: TRBJ2-6
CDR3: ASSEGSFGANVLT

V: TRBV24-1
J: TRBJ2-1
CDR3: ATSDFPGLAGAGSYNEQF

V: TRBV6-5
J: TRBJ2-5
CDR3: ASSSGQALKTQY

V: TRBV28
J: TRBJ1-2
CDR3: ASSPHGVDGYT

V: TRBV7-2
J: TRBJ2-5
CDR3: ASSSTGRETQY

V: TRBV7-2
J: TRBJ2-3
CDR3: ASSFQSHTNTQY

V: TRBV12-3/TRBV12-4
J: TRBJ1-2
CDR3: ASSARAGGRGNYGYT

V: TRBV6-5
J: TRBJ2-1
CDR3: ASRLTSGGLNEQF

V: TRBV5-1
J: TRBJ2-2
CDR3: ASLMDAGNTGELF

V: TRBV5-1
J: TRBJ2-1
CDR3: ASSPGGSYNEQF

V: TRBV5-1
J: TRBJ2-7
CDR3: ASSPGGGGLYEQY

V: TRBV5-1
J: TRBJ2-4
CDR3: ASSLTGTGGDIQY

V: TRBV5-1
J: TRBJ2-6
CDR3: ASSLPGNTGANVLT

V: TRBV2
J: TRBJ2-7
CDR3: ANDPGGNSYEQY

V: TRBV20-1
J: TRBJ1-6
CDR3: SARDEMGRSYNSPLH

V: TRBV5-1
J: TRBJ2-5
CDR3: ASRTSGTQTQY

V: TRBV15
J: TRBJ2-2
CDR3: ATSPGTTGELF

V: TRBV19
J: TRBJ1-5
CDR3: ASSIDHGRQPQH

V: TRBV6-1
J: TRBJ2-2
CDR3: ASSEWGLAGGKVGELF